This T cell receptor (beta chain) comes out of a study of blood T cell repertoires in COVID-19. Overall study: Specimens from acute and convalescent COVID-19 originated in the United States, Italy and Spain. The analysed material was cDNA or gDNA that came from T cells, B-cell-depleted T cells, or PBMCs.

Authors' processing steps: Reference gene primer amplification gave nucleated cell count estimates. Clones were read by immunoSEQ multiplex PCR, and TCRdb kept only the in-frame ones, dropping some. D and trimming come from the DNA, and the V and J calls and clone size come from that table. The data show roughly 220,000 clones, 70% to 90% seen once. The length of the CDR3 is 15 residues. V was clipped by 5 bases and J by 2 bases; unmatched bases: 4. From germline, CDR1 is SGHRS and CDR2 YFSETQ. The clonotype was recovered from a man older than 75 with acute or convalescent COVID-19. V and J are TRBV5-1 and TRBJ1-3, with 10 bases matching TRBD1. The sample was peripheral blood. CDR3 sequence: CASSRDRGPGNTIYF. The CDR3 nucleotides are TGCGCCAGCAGTCGGGACAGGGGCCCTGGAAACACCATATATTTT. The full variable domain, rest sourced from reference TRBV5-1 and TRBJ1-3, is KAGVTQTPRYLIKTRGQQVTLSCSPISGHRSVSWYQQTPGQGLQFLFEYFSETQRNKGNFPGRFSGRQFSNSRSEMNVSTLELGDSALYLCASSRDRGPGNTIYFGEGSWLTVV.